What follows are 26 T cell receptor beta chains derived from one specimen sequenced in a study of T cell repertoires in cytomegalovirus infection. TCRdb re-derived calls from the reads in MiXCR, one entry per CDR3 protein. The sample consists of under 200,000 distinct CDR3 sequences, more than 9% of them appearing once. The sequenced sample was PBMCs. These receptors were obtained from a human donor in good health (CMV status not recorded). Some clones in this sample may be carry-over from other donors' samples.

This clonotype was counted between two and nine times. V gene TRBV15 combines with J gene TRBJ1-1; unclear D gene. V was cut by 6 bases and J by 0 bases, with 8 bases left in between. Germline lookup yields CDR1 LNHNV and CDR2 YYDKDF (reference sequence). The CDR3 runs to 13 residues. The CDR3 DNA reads TGTGCCACCAGGTTAGGGCTGAACACTGAAGCTTTCTTT. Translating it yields CATRLGLNTEAFF.

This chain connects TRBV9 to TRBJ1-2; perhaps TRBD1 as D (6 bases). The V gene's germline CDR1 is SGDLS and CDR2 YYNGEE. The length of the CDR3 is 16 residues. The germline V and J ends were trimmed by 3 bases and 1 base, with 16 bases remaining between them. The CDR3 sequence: CASSDNFGQLNYGYTF. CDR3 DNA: TGTGCCAGCAGCGATAACTTTGGACAGCTTAACTATGGCTACACCTTC.

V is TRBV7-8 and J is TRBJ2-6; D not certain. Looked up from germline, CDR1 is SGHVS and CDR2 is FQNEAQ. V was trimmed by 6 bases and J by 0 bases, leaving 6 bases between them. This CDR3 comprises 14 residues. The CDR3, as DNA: TGTGCCAGCAGGCCAAGCTCTGGGGCCAACGTCCTGACTTTC. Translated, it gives CASRPSSGANVLTF.

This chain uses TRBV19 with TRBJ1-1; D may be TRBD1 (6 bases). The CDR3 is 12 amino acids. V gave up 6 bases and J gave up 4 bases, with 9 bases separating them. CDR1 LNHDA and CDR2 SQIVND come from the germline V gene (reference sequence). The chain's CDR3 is CASSTGITEAFF. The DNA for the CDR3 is TGTGCCAGTAGCACAGGGATCACTGAAGCTTTCTTT.

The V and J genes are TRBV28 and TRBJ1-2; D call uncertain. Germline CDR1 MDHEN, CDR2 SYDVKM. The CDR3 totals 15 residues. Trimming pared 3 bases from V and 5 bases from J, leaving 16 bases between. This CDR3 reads CASSFLGGQTYGYTF. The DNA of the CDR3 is TGTGCCAGCAGTTTCTTAGGTGGTCAGACTTATGGCTACACCTTC.

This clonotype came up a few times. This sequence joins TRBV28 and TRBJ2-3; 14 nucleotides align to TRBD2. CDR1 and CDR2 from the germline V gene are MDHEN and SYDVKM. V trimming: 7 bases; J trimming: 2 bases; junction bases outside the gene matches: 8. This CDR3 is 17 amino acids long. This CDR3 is CASNKGLAGGYTDTQYF. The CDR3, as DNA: TGTGCCAGCAACAAAGGACTAGCGGGGGGTTACACAGATACGCAGTATTTT. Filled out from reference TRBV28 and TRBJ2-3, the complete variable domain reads DVKVTQSSRYLVKRTGEKVFLECVQDMDHENMFWYRQDPGLGLRLIYFSYDVKMKEKGDIPEGYSVSREKKERFSLILESASTNQTSMYLCASNKGLAGGYTDTQYFGPGTRLTVL.

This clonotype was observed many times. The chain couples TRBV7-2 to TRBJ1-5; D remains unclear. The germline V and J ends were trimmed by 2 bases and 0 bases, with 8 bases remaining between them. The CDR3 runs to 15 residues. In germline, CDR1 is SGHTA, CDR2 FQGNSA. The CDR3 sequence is CASSLKPDSNQPQHF. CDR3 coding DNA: TGTGCCAGCAGCTTAAAGCCAGATAGCAATCAGCCCCAGCATTTT.

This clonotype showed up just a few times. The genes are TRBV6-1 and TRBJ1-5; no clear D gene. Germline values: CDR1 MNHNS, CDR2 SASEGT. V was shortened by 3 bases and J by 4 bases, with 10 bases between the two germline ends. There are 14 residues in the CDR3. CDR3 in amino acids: CASSDEHSNQPQHF. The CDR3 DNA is TGTGCCAGCAGTGACGAACACTCTAATCAGCCCCAGCATTTT.

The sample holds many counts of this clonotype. DNA of the CDR3: TGCAGTGCTAGAGAGTTGGGGTTTCACACCGGGGAGCTGTTTTTT. Protein: CSARELGFHTGELFF. The rearrangement joins TRBV20-1 to TRBJ2-2; no clear D gene. Between the trimmed V and J ends, which lost 0 bases and 3 bases, there was a span of 11 bases. This CDR3 is built from 15 residues. The germline CDR1 and CDR2 sequences are DFQATT and SNEGSKA (reference sequence).

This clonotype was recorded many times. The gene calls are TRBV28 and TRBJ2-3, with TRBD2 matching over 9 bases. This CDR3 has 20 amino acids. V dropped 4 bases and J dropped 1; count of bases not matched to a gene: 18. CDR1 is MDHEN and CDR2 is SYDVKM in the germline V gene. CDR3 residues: CASSSPSASGTRGGTDTQYF. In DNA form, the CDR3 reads TGTGCCAGCAGTTCCCCCTCGGCTAGCGGGACCAGAGGCGGCACAGATACGCAGTATTTT.

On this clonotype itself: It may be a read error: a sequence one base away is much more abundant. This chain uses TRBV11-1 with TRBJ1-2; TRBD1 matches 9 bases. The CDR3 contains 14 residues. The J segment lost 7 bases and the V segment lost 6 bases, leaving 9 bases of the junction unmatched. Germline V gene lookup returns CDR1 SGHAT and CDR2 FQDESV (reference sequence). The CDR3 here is CASSNWGDRVGYTF. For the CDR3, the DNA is TGTGCCAGCAGTAACTGGGGGGACAGGGTTGGCTACACCTTC.

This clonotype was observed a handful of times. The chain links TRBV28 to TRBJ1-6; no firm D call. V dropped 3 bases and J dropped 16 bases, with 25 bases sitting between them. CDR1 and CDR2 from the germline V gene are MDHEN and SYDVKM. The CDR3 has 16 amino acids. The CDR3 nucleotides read TGTGCCAGCAGTTTTCAAATTGGAGCCACCTCTTACCGACTCCACTTT. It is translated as CASSFQIGATSYRLHF.

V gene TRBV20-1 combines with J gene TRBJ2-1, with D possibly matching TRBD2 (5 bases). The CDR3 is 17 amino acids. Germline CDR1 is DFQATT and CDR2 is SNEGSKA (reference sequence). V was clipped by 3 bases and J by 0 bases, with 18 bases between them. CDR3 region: CSARPLGSGSSYNEQFF. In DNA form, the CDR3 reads TGCAGTGCTAGGCCCTTAGGGAGCGGAAGCTCCTACAATGAGCAGTTCTTC.

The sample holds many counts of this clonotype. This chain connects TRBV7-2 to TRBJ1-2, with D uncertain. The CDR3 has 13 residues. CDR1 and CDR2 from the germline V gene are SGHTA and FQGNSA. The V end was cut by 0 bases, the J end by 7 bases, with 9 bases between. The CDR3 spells CASSLATPPGYTF. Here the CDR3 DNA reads TGTGCCAGCAGCTTAGCCACACCACCTGGCTACACCTTC.

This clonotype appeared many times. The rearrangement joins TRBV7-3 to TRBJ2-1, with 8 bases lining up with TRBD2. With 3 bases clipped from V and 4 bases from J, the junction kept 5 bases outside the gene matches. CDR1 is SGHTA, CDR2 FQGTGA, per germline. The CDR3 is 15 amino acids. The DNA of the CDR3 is TGTGCCAGCAGCTTGAGCGGGGGTAATTACAATGAGCAGTTCTTC. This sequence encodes CASSLSGGNYNEQFF.

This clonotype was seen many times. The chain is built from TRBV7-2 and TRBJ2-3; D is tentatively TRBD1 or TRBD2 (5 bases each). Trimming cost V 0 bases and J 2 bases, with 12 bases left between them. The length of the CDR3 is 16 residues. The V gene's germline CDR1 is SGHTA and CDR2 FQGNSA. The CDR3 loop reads CASSLALGTVTDTQYF. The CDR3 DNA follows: TGTGCCAGCAGCTTAGCGCTAGGGACCGTCACAGATACGCAGTATTTT.

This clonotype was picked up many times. CDR3 in amino acids: CASSDPGRREKLFF. CDR3 DNA sequence: TGTGCCAGCAGCGACCCGGGACGCAGGGAAAAACTGTTTTTT. The chain employs TRBV7-9 and TRBJ1-4, with a tentative D call TRBD1 (5 bases). Germline V gene lookup returns CDR1 SEHNR and CDR2 FQNEAQ (reference sequence). Trimming left V 5 bases short and J 8 bases short, with 15 bases between. The CDR3 consists of 14 residues.

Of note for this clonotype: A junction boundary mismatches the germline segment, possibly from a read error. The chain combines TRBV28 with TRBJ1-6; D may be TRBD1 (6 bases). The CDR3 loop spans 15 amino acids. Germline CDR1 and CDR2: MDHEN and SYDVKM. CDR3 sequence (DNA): TGTGCCAGCAGAGGGATGGACAGTTTCTATTCACCCCTCCAATTT. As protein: CASRGMDSFYSPLQF.

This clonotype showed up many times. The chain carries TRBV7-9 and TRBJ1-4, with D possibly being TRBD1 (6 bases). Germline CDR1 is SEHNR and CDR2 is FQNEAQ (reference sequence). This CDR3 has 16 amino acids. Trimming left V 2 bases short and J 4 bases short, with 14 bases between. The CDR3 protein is CASSLQGRDNNEKLFF. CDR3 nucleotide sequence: TGTGCCAGCAGCTTACAAGGCAGGGACAATAATGAAAAACTGTTTTTT.

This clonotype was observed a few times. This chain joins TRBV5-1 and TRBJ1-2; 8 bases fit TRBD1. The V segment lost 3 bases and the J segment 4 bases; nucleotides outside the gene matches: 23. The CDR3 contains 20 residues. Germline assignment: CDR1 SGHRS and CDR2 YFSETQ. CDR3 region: CASSSPGTQGAHLLGYGYTF. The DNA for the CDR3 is TGCGCCAGCAGCTCTCCGGGTACGCAGGGGGCGCACCTTCTCGGCTATGGCTACACCTTC.

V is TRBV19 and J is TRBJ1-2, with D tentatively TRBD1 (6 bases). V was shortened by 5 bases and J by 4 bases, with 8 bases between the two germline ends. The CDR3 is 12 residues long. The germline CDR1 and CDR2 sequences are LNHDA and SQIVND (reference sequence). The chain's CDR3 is CASSQGTYGYTF. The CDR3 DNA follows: TGTGCCAGTAGTCAGGGGACCTATGGCTACACCTTC. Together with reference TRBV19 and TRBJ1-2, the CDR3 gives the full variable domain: DGGITQSPKYLFRKEGQNVTLSCEQNLNHDAMYWYRQDPGQGLRLIYYSQIVNDFQKGDIAEGYSVSREKKESFPLTVTSAQKNPTAFYLCASSQGTYGYTFGSGTRLTVV.

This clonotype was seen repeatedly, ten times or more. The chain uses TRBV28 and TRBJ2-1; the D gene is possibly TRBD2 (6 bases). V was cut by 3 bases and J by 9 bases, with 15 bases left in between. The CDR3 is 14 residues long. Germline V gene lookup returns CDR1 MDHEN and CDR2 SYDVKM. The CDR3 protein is CASSLGGTKGEQFF. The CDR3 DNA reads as TGTGCCAGCAGTTTGGGCGGGACGAAGGGTGAGCAGTTCTTC.

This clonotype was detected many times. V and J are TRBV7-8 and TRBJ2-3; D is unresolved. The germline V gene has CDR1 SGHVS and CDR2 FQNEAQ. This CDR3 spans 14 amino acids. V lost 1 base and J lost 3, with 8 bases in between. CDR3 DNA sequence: TGTGCCAGCAGCTTAGGAGGCACTACAGATACGCAGTATTTT. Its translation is CASSLGGTTDTQYF.

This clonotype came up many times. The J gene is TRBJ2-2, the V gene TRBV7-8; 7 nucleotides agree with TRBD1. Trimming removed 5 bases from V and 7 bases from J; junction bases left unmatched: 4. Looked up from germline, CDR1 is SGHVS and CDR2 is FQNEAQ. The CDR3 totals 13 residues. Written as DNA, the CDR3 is TGTGCCAGCAGCCGAACAGGGGACGGGGAGCTGTTTTTT. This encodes CASSRTGDGELFF.

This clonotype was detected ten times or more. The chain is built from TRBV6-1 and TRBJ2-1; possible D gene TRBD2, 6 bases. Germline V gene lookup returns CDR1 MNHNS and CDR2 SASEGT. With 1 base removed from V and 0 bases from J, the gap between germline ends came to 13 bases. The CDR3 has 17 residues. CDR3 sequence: CASSEEGTPTSYNEQFF. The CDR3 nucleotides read TGTGCCAGCAGTGAAGAAGGGACTCCAACCTCCTACAATGAGCAGTTCTTC.

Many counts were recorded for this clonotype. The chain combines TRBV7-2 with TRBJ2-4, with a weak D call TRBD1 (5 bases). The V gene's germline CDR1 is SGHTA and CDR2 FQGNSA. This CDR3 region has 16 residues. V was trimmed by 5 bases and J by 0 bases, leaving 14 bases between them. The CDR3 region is CASSQGGLLAKNIQYF. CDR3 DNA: TGTGCCAGCAGCCAGGGTGGGCTCCTAGCCAAAAACATTCAGTACTTC.